This passage covers 7 T cell receptor beta chains from one sample sequenced in a study of shared clonotypes between healthy human individuals. The assay was immunoSEQ multiplex PCR, and TCRdb's table has in-frame clones only and misses some. This table has fewer than 500,000 clones, 60% to 80% appearing once. The sample comprised PBMCs. These TCRs come from a woman aged 40 to 50 in good health. Some clones in this sample may be carry-over from other donors' samples.

The chain employs TRBV6-5 and TRBJ2-7; D could derive from TRBD1 or TRBD2 (5 bases each). This CDR3 is built from 14 residues. The germline gives CDR1 MNHEY, CDR2 SVGAGI. V was shortened by 6 bases and J by 3 bases, with 15 bases between the two germline ends. The CDR3 region has the DNA TGTGCCAGCAGCGGGGCCACGGCGGGCTACGAGCAGTACTTC. As protein: CASSGATAGYEQYF.

The chain has TRBV11-2 and TRBJ2-1; D is ambiguous. The V end was cut by 0 bases, the J end by 5 bases, with 5 bases between. CDR3 length: 13 amino acids. Germline-derived CDR1 and CDR2 are SGHAT and FQNNGV. CDR3 DNA sequence: TGTGCCAGCAGCTTAGAAACCCACAATGAGCAGTTCTTC. Translated: CASSLETHNEQFF.

The V and J genes are TRBV14 and TRBJ2-7; weak D call: TRBD2 (6 bases). From germline, CDR1 is SGHDN and CDR2 FVKESK. V lost 1 base, J lost 7 bases, and 20 bases lay in between. The CDR3 covers 16 residues. The CDR3 DNA is TGTGCCAGCAGCCAAGCCGGGGGTAACGGGGCCAGGGAGCAGTACTTC. Amino acid sequence: CASSQAGGNGAREQYF.

V gene TRBV9 combines with J gene TRBJ2-5; 9 bases match TRBD2. This CDR3 comprises 14 residues. In germline, CDR1 is SGDLS, CDR2 YYNGEE. Unmatched junction bases numbered 2, after V lost 4 bases and J lost 1 base. The DNA of the CDR3 is TGTGCCAGCAGCCCGACTAGCGGCCAAGAGACCCAGTACTTC. This sequence encodes CASSPTSGQETQYF.

This chain joins TRBV4-2 and TRBJ2-3; possible D gene TRBD2, 5 bases. In germline, CDR1 is LGHNA, CDR2 YNFKEQ. CDR3 length: 13 residues. The V gene lost 8 bases and the J gene lost 4 bases, with 13 bases spanning the gap. The CDR3 coding sequence is TGTGCCAGCGCACTATGGGGAGCAGATACGCAGTATTTT. It encodes CASALWGADTQYF.

The chain carries TRBV30 and TRBJ1-3; D gene ambiguous. Trimming removed 2 bases at V and 1 base at J, with 9 bases between. This CDR3 is built from 14 residues. Germline V gene lookup returns CDR1 GTSNPN and CDR2 SVGIG (reference sequence). The CDR3 loop reads CAWSPRESGNTIYF. CDR3 bases: TGTGCCTGGAGTCCCCGGGAGTCTGGAAACACCATATATTTT. The variable domain in full, completed from reference TRBV30 and TRBJ1-3, reads SQTIHQWPATLVQPVGSPLSLECTVEGTSNPNLYWYRQAAGRGLQLLFYSVGIGQISSEVPQNLSASRPQDRQFILSSKKLLLSDSGFYLCAWSPRESGNTIYFGEGSWLTVV.

The chain uses TRBV28 and TRBJ2-3; TRBD2 might be the D (7 bases). Germline V CDR1 and CDR2: MDHEN, SYDVKM. This CDR3 is 17 amino acids long. The germline V and J ends were trimmed by 5 bases and 3 bases, with 21 bases remaining between them. CDR3 residues: CASSSGGGREGTDTQYF. In DNA form, the CDR3 reads TGTGCCAGCAGTAGCGGAGGGGGGAGGGAGGGAACAGATACGCAGTATTTT.